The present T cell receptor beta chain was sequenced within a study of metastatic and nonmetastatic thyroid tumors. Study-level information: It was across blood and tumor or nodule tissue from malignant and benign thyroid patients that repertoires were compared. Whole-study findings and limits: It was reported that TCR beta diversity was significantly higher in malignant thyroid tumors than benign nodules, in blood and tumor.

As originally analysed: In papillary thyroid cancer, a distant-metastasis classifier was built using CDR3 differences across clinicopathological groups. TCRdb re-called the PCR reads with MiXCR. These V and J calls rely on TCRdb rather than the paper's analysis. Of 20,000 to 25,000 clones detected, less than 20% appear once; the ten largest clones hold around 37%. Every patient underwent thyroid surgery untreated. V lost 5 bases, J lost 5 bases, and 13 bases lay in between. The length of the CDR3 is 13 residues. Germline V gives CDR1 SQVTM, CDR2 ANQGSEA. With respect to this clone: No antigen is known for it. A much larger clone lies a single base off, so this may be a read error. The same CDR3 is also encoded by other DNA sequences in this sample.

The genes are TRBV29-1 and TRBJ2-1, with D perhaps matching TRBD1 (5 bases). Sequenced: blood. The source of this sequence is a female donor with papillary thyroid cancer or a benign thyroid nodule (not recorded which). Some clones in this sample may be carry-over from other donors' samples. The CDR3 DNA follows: TGCAGCGTTCCCAGGGTCACTAACAATGAGCAGTTCTTC. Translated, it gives CSVPRVTNNEQFF.